This is a list of T cell receptor beta chains from one sample in a study of blood T cell repertoires in COVID-19. Using immunoSEQ multiplex PCR, the repertoire was profiled, and TCRdb retains in-frame clones only, with some absent. The sample holds approximately 210,000 clones; more than 80% are singletons and the top ten take over 6%. Sequencing was performed on peripheral blood. The source of these receptors is a woman of 80 years or more with COVID-19, enrolled during active disease. The CDR3 runs from the conserved cysteine through the conserved F or W. Fields, in order: V gene, J gene, CDR3 protein.

TRBV10-3	TRBJ2-7	CAISGYRRSSSYEQYF
TRBV4-1	TRBJ1-2	CASSQGWGEETYGYTF
TRBV6-4	TRBJ2-7	CASPHLPGGRYPYEQYF
TRBV5-1	TRBJ2-1	CASSLEGAGVLEQFF
TRBV27	TRBJ2-5	CASSLYASGGETQYF
TRBV29-1	TRBJ1-2	CSVAQNGYTF
TRBV19	TRBJ1-4	CASSINGWREKLFF
TRBV2	TRBJ1-6	CASRGDYNSPLHF
TRBV7-2	TRBJ2-1	CASSPRDRYNEQFF
TRBV15	TRBJ1-1	CATTLMGGAEGFF
TRBV9	TRBJ2-3	CASSPRTASTDTQYF
TRBV2	TRBJ2-1	CASSWSSYNEQFF
TRBV5-4	TRBJ1-2	CASSLAGGAGYTF
TRBV10-1	TRBJ1-5	CASRYSNQPQHF
TRBV18	TRBJ2-7	CASSPGTGDASGSYEQYF
TRBV12-3/TRBV12-4	TRBJ2-3	CVAGGAYDTQYF
TRBV19	TRBJ1-2	CASSIGGQGSNYGYTF
TRBV9	TRBJ1-6	CASSAGDRGSPLHF
TRBV4-1	TRBJ1-6	CASSHNGQGINSPLHF
TRBV5-1	TRBJ1-2	CASSLGAPGDYGYTF
TRBV19	TRBJ1-6	CASSMKGNSPLHF
TRBV28	TRBJ1-2	CAGGDRGPTSYGYTF
TRBV2	TRBJ2-1	CASSGRTELDEQFF
TRBV9	TRBJ2-2	CASSVLGANTGELFF